The 8 T cell receptor beta chains reported below all come from one sample, sequenced in a study of cytomegalovirus exposure and HLA in healthy donors. The PCR used 60 Vbeta and 13 Jbeta primers. Generated by immunoSEQ multiplex PCR, the TCRdb table keeps only in-frame clones and is missing some. This repertoire shows some 170,000 clones, 80% found once; its top ten account for around 4.5%. The sequenced material came from PBMCs. These receptors came from a man aged 25 to 45 in good health and CMV-seronegative.

The rearrangement uses TRBV5-6 and TRBJ2-1; TRBD2 is a possible D gene (6 bases). CDR1 and CDR2 from the germline V gene are SGHDT and YYEEEE. The CDR3 runs 15 residues. V lost 0 bases and J 7 bases, leaving 14 bases between the germline ends. The CDR3, as DNA: TGTGCCAGCAGCTTGGCCCGGCTAGCGCGGAATGAGCAGTTCTTC. Its translation: CASSLARLARNEQFF.

The J gene is TRBJ1-2, the V gene TRBV2, with 10 nucleotides matching TRBD1. V was pared by 3 bases and J by 8 bases, with 15 bases of the junction left unmatched. Per the germline V gene, CDR1 is SNHLY and CDR2 is FYNNEI. The CDR3 is made up of 17 amino acids. CDR3 DNA sequence: TGTGCCAGCAGTGATCCGGGACAGGGGCCGCCTGGAGGGGGCTACACCTTC. Translation gives CASSDPGQGPPGGGYTF.

The chain carries TRBV27 and TRBJ1-1; TRBD1 might be the D (6 bases). V gave up 4 bases and J gave up 11 bases, with 20 bases separating them. Germline CDR1 reads MNHEY; CDR2 reads SMNVEV (reference sequence). This CDR3 has 14 amino acids. The CDR3 coding sequence is TGTGCCAGCAGTTCTCCCTTTTTGGGGGCCGCGGCTTTCTTT. It codes for CASSSPFLGAAAFF.

This clone was counted a few times. The chain joins TRBV27 to TRBJ2-1, with a tentative D call TRBD1 (5 bases). The CDR3 runs to 13 residues. Per the germline V gene, CDR1 is MNHEY and CDR2 is SMNVEV (reference sequence). V lost 4 bases and J lost 7, with 11 bases in between. CDR3 DNA: TGTGCCAGCAGTTGGTCAGGGTTAAATGAGCAGTTCTTC. Translating gives CASSWSGLNEQFF.

The rearrangement links TRBV10-1 to TRBJ2-2, with D tentatively TRBD1 (5 bases). CDR1 WNHNN and CDR2 SYGVQD come from the germline V gene (reference sequence). V was cut by 3 bases and J by 4 bases, with 12 bases left in between. This CDR3 contains 15 residues. The CDR3 region is CASSEVTEGTGELFF. The CDR3 DNA sequence: TGCGCCAGCAGTGAAGTGACAGAAGGCACCGGGGAGCTGTTTTTT.

This clone was counted only a few times. The gene calls are TRBV16 and TRBJ1-4; 8 bases are shared with TRBD1. Trimming cost V 4 bases and J 7 bases; bases outside gene matches: 8. CDR1 is KGHSY, CDR2 FQNENV, per germline. CDR3 length: 15 residues. CDR3 sequence (DNA): TGTGCCAGCAGCCCGACCGGGACAGGCGGTGAAAAACTGTTTTTT. It is translated as CASSPTGTGGEKLFF.

The chain has TRBV7-6 and TRBJ1-5, with TRBD1 as a possible D gene (6 bases). V lost 5 bases to trimming and J lost 6 bases, with 17 bases between them. The germline CDR1 and CDR2 sequences are SGHVS and FNYEAQ. This CDR3 is 15 amino acids long. In nucleotides, the CDR3 is TGTGCCAGCAGCGCGGACAGTTCAGGTAGTCAGCCCCAGCATTTT. It codes for CASSADSSGSQPQHF.

A few counts support this clone. The rearrangement links TRBV10-1 to TRBJ2-2; 12 nucleotides line up with TRBD2. The V gene's germline CDR1 is WNHNN and CDR2 SYGVQD (reference sequence). The ends lost 4 bases at V and 4 bases at J; junction bases unmatched: 1. The CDR3 is 15 amino acids. CDR3 residues: CASSGTSGITGELFF. CDR3 nucleotide sequence: TGCGCCAGCAGTGGGACTAGCGGGATCACCGGGGAGCTGTTTTTT.